These 22 T cell receptor beta chains share one sample of origin, sequenced in a study of T cells in Graves' hyperthyroidism and ophthalmopathy. RNA transcripts gave rise to amplified TCR beta CDR3 regions. The TCR CDR3 was amplified in a first-round RT-PCR using the HTBI primer set. Each CDR3 protein gets one entry after TCRdb re-called the multiplex PCR reads with MiXCR. Of about 270,000 distinct CDR3 sequences listed, about 20% are singletons. The sequencing input was blood. All receptors come from a man younger than 40 with Graves' ophthalmopathy.

The chain joins TRBV7-2 to TRBJ2-7, with 11 bases matching TRBD1. The junction had 11 bases not matched to a gene; V was cut back by 6 bases and J by 7 bases. Germline V CDR1 and CDR2: SGHTA, FQGNSA. The CDR3 is made up of 15 amino acids. The CDR3 sequence is CASRSGQGALGEQYF. CDR3 nucleotides: TGTGCCAGCAGATCAGGACAGGGGGCTCTGGGTGAGCAGTACTTC.

The rearrangement joins TRBV6-6 to TRBJ2-7; D not certain. Trimming left V 3 bases short and J 3 bases short, with 24 bases between. The CDR3 consists of 18 residues. The germline gives CDR1 MNHNY, CDR2 SVGAGI (reference sequence). The CDR3 DNA reads TGTGCCAGCAGTTATTCTTCGCGTCCGGCTAGTGGTTTCTACGAGCAGTACTTC. Residues: CASSYSSRPASGFYEQYF.

This chain uses TRBV29-1 with TRBJ2-7; the D is unclear. Looked up from germline, CDR1 is SQVTM and CDR2 is ANQGSEA. The ends were cut back, 5 bases at V and 2 bases at J, with 10 bases in the middle. This CDR3 is 12 amino acids long. CDR3 sequence reads: CSVWVNTYEQYF. The CDR3 DNA follows: TGCAGCGTTTGGGTCAACACCTACGAGCAGTACTTC.

The V gene is TRBV9, the J gene TRBJ2-1; D call uncertain. The length of the CDR3 is 19 residues. The ends were cut back, 0 bases at V and 1 base at J, with 20 bases in the middle. Germline CDR1 is SGDLS and CDR2 is YYNGEE. The CDR3 loop reads CASSVAIGKGVLSYNEQFF. DNA for the CDR3: TGTGCCAGCAGCGTAGCTATAGGCAAGGGCGTTTTATCCTACAATGAGCAGTTCTTC.

This rearrangement joins TRBV19 to TRBJ2-5; D possibly uses TRBD1 or TRBD2 (5 bases each). This CDR3 has 14 residues. From germline, CDR1 is LNHDA and CDR2 SQIVND (reference sequence). V was trimmed by 4 bases and J by 2 bases, leaving 11 bases between them. CDR3: CASSKGTVQETQYF. CDR3 DNA: TGTGCCAGTAGTAAGGGGACGGTACAAGAGACCCAGTACTTC.

In its sample, this clonotype was seen many times. The chain uses TRBV13 and TRBJ1-5; D call uncertain. V gave up 4 bases and J gave up 3 bases, with 19 bases separating them. The CDR3 length is 17 residues. From germline, CDR1 is PRHDT and CDR2 FYEKMQ (reference sequence). CDR3 nucleotides: TGTGCCAGCAGCTCTAGGAAACACACAGTCAACAATCAGCCCCAGCATTTT. It encodes CASSSRKHTVNNQPQHF.

There are many counts of this clonotype. CDR3 sequence (DNA): TGTGCCAGCAGGCCTCCTAGCGGGAGGAACACCGGGGAGCTGTTTTTT. Its protein product is CASRPPSGRNTGELFF. This chain connects TRBV6-1 to TRBJ2-2, with 10 bases that match TRBD2. CDR1 MNHNS and CDR2 SASEGT come from the germline V gene. This CDR3 is 16 amino acids long. With V trimmed by 6 bases and J by 1 base, 5 bases remained unmatched.

This clonotype was observed a handful of times. The chain employs TRBV7-6 and TRBJ2-1; a possible D gene is TRBD2 (6 bases). Trimming pared 1 base from V and 0 bases from J, leaving 16 bases between. Germline lookup yields CDR1 SGHVS and CDR2 FNYEAQ. This CDR3 contains 18 residues. CDR3 loop: CASSLVVGGASSYNEQFF. CDR3 in DNA: TGTGCCAGCAGCTTAGTCGTTGGCGGGGCAAGCTCCTACAATGAGCAGTTCTTC.

This clonotype has only a few counts. The J gene is TRBJ2-1, the V gene TRBV7-2; 7 positions match TRBD2. Germline CDR1 and CDR2: SGHTA and FQGNSA. The CDR3 length is 18 residues. J was trimmed by 3 bases and V by 1 base; bases with no gene match: 12. CDR3 DNA sequence: TGTGCCAGCAGCTTAGTTCCTAGCGGAGCCACCAACTACAATGAGCAGTTCTTC. Protein: CASSLVPSGATNYNEQFF.

V and J are TRBV20-1 and TRBJ2-3; 9 bases fit TRBD2. This CDR3 has 17 amino acids. V shed 0 bases, J shed 5 bases, and the junction held 12 bases outside the gene matches. Germline CDR1 and CDR2: DFQATT and SNEGSKA (reference sequence). Here the CDR3 reads CSARDSGAGGKVDTQYF. CDR3 DNA sequence: TGCAGTGCTAGAGATTCTGGGGCGGGAGGGAAGGTAGATACGCAGTATTTT.

This clonotype has just a few counts. V usage is TRBV9 and J usage is TRBJ1-6, with 8 nucleotides matching TRBD1. The CDR3 extends over 15 amino acids. Unmatched junction bases numbered 6, after V lost 3 bases and J lost 7 bases. Germline V gene lookup returns CDR1 SGDLS and CDR2 YYNGEE. The CDR3 DNA reads as TGTGCCAGCAGCGCCGGACAGGGCGGGAATTCACCCCTCCACTTT. Translation gives CASSAGQGGNSPLHF.

This chain connects TRBV12-3 or TRBV12-4 to TRBJ1-2; 10 bases are a match to TRBD1. V gave up 6 bases and J gave up 6 bases; unmatched junction bases: 4. The CDR3 contains 13 residues. CDR3 bases: TGTGCCAGCAGGCCGGACAGGGGGGATGGCTACACCTTC. It is translated as CASRPDRGDGYTF.

In its sample, this clonotype was seen a few times. This sequence joins TRBV5-6 and TRBJ2-1, with D uncertain. Trimming stripped 0 bases from V and 5 bases from J, with 9 bases between. The CDR3 length is 14 residues. Germline values: CDR1 SGHDT, CDR2 YYEEEE. CDR3: CASSLARRHNEQFF. The CDR3 coding sequence is TGTGCCAGCAGCTTGGCGCGTCGACACAATGAGCAGTTCTTC.

This clonotype was counted ten times or more. The gene calls are TRBV2 and TRBJ1-1; D remains unclear. The CDR3 has 12 amino acids. Germline V gene lookup returns CDR1 SNHLY and CDR2 FYNNEI. With 3 bases removed from V and 7 bases from J, the gap between germline ends came to 9 bases. The CDR3 spells CASSDETHEAFF. Written as DNA, the CDR3 is TGTGCCAGCAGTGACGAGACTCATGAAGCTTTCTTT.

The genes are TRBV6-5 and TRBJ1-3; 7 nucleotides align to TRBD1. The CDR3 totals 13 residues. After removal of 10 bases from V and 7 bases from J, the junction contained 10 bases not matched to a gene. CDR1 is MNHEY, CDR2 SVGAGI, per germline. The DNA for the CDR3 is TGTGCCACCACGTTCACAGGGGCGAACACCATATATTTT. Protein: CATTFTGANTIYF.

The J gene is TRBJ1-1, the V gene TRBV19; D is perhaps TRBD1 (5 bases). From germline, CDR1 is LNHDA and CDR2 SQIVND (reference sequence). The V and J ends lost 7 bases and 1 base respectively, with 19 bases between them. The CDR3 contains 16 residues. The CDR3 nucleotides read TGTGCCAGTACCCCGCGGTTAGGGGATCAGAACACTGAAGCTTTCTTT. Its protein product is CASTPRLGDQNTEAFF.

The chain has TRBV28 and TRBJ2-6; D is unresolved. The CDR3 runs 15 residues. Trimming removed 3 bases at V and 0 bases at J, with 6 bases between. Per the germline V gene, CDR1 is MDHEN and CDR2 is SYDVKM. For the CDR3, the DNA is TGTGCCAGCAGTTTCGGGTTCTCTGGGGCCAACGTCCTGACTTTC. Protein product: CASSFGFSGANVLTF.

The J gene is TRBJ2-2, the V gene TRBV30; TRBD1 or TRBD2 may be the D gene (6 bases each). V was cut by 2 bases and J by 6 bases, with 13 bases left in between. The length of the CDR3 is 14 residues. CDR1 and CDR2 from the germline V gene are GTSNPN and SVGIG (reference sequence). This chain's CDR3 is CAWSPGALAGELFF. CDR3 coding DNA: TGTGCCTGGAGTCCGGGGGCGCTTGCCGGGGAGCTGTTTTTT. Complete variable domain (other parts from reference TRBV30 and TRBJ2-2): SQTIHQWPATLVQPVGSPLSLECTVEGTSNPNLYWYRQAAGRGLQLLFYSVGIGQISSEVPQNLSASRPQDRQFILSSKKLLLSDSGFYLCAWSPGALAGELFFGEGSRLTVL.

V and J are TRBV24-1 and TRBJ2-3; D unresolved. The V end was cut by 9 bases, the J end by 4 bases, with 7 bases between. In germline, CDR1 is KGHDR, CDR2 SFDVKD. This CDR3 comprises 11 residues. CDR3 region: CATGFSDTQYF. CDR3 in DNA: TGTGCCACCGGGTTTTCAGATACGCAGTATTTT.

This clonotype was found a few times. The chain carries TRBV12-3 or TRBV12-4 and TRBJ2-1, with 8 positions matching TRBD2. The CDR3 runs to 15 residues. The junction had 2 bases not matched to a gene; V was cut back by 3 bases and J by 1 base. CDR3 in amino acids: CASSFAGGSYNEQFF. Here the CDR3 DNA reads TGTGCCAGCAGTTTTGCGGGAGGTTCCTACAATGAGCAGTTCTTC.

The chain links TRBV20-1 to TRBJ2-7; 12 positions match TRBD2. V dropped 5 bases and J dropped 1; count of bases not matched to a gene: 6. This CDR3 is 15 amino acids long. CDR1 and CDR2 (germline): DFQATT, SNEGSKA (reference sequence). The CDR3 coding sequence is TGCAGTGCTTATAAGACTAGCGGGAGTTCCTACGAGCAGTACTTC. Amino acid sequence: CSAYKTSGSSYEQYF.

The chain employs TRBV27 and TRBJ2-2; D is possibly TRBD2 (5 bases). Germline CDR1 reads MNHEY; CDR2 reads SMNVEV (reference sequence). The CDR3 is 15 residues long. Trimming pared 4 bases from V and 4 bases from J, leaving 13 bases between. CDR3 amino acids: CASSYGIAGTGELFF. For the CDR3, the DNA is TGTGCCAGCAGTTACGGGATTGCGGGCACCGGGGAGCTGTTTTTT.